These 25 T cell receptor beta chains were sequenced from one sample in a study of beta chain features in type 1 diabetes. What was sequenced were expressed TCRB transcripts, since all of the isolated RNA had been reverse transcribed. TCRdb's table, derived via immunoSEQ multiplex PCR, lists solely in-frame clones and lacks some. The sample shows roughly 450,000 clones, over 10% of them seen only once. Sequencing was carried out using naive CD4+ T cells from blood. Source of these receptors: a woman under 30 in good health.

This clone was observed once. The rearrangement uses TRBV5-4 and TRBJ2-3; TRBD2 aligns across 15 bases. Germline loops: CDR1 SGHNT, CDR2 YYREEE (reference sequence). The junction had 9 bases not matched to a gene; V was cut back by 9 bases and J by 1 base. This CDR3 is 17 amino acids long. CDR3 sequence (DNA): TGTGCCATCCCGGGACTAGCGGGGGGCCTCGGCACAGATACGCAGTATTTT. Its translation: CAIPGLAGGLGTDTQYF.

The rearrangement uses TRBV7-3 and TRBJ1-2; D is unresolved. Germline V gene lookup returns CDR1 SGHTA and CDR2 FQGTGA. V shed 2 bases and J shed 7 bases, with 11 bases lying between them. The CDR3 consists of 13 residues. Here the CDR3 DNA reads TGTGCCAGCAGCTTACTGCCCCAACTTGGCTACACCTTC. Translation: CASSLLPQLGYTF.

In this sample, this clone turned up a few times. The chain uses TRBV18 and TRBJ2-7, with TRBD1 as a possible D gene (6 bases). The CDR3 is 13 residues long. Germline V gene data show CDR1 as KGHSH and CDR2 as LQKENI. The germline V and J ends were trimmed by 6 bases and 4 bases, with 13 bases remaining between them. The CDR3 region is CASSPTTGYEQYV. The CDR3 DNA is TGTGCCAGCTCGCCTACTACAGGGTACGAGCAGTACGTC.

This clone turned up a few times. The J gene is TRBJ2-5, the V gene TRBV30, with TRBD1 identical over 7 bases. V lost 0 bases and J lost 5; bases outside the gene matches: 9. Germline assignment: CDR1 GTSNPN and CDR2 SVGIG (reference sequence). The CDR3 length is 15 residues. The CDR3 nucleotides read TGTGCCTGGAGTGTACCGACAGGGTCGAGGGAGACCCAGTACTTC. This gives the protein CAWSVPTGSRETQYF. The full variable domain, in which reference TRBV30 and TRBJ2-5 provide the parts outside the CDR3, is SQTIHQWPATLVQPVGSPLSLECTVEGTSNPNLYWYRQAAGRGLQLLFYSVGIGQISSEVPQNLSASRPQDRQFILSSKKLLLSDSGFYLCAWSVPTGSRETQYFGPGTRLLVL.

This clone has more than one count but fewer than ten. The chain couples TRBV6-1 to TRBJ2-5, with D unclear. The CDR3 has 13 residues. The V end was cut by 4 bases, the J end by 3 bases, with 9 bases between. In germline, CDR1 is MNHNS, CDR2 SASEGT. The CDR3: CASSGTAEETQYF. The CDR3 DNA follows: TGTGCCAGCAGTGGGACGGCTGAAGAGACCCAGTACTTC.

In its sample, this clone was seen a few times. The J gene is TRBJ1-5, the V gene TRBV14, with D uncertain. V was cut by 4 bases and J by 2 bases, with 12 bases left in between. Germline V gene sequence: CDR1 SGHDN, CDR2 FVKESK. The length of the CDR3 is 15 residues. DNA of the CDR3: TGTGCCAGCAGCCGGTCGGGGTTAGGCAATCAGCCCCAGCATTTT. Amino acid sequence: CASSRSGLGNQPQHF.

V and J are TRBV18 and TRBJ2-7, with D possibly TRBD2 on 6 matching bases. Trimming pared 3 bases from V and 3 bases from J, leaving 9 bases between. The CDR3 runs to 13 residues. CDR1 is KGHSH and CDR2 is LQKENI in the germline V gene. Written as DNA, the CDR3 is TGTGCCAGCTCACCGGCCGGGGGCTACGAGCAGTACGTC. It is translated as CASSPAGGYEQYV.

This clone was observed a handful of times. The chain couples TRBV2 to TRBJ2-6; 9 bases line up with TRBD1. In germline, CDR1 is SNHLY, CDR2 FYNNEI. This CDR3 region has 16 residues. V lost 9 bases, J lost 2 bases, and 8 bases stayed unmatched. CDR3 sequence: CASGKQGAPGANVLTF. CDR3 DNA: TGTGCCAGTGGAAAACAGGGGGCGCCTGGGGCCAACGTCCTGACTTTC.

CDR3 region: CSAITVYEQYV. DNA of the CDR3: TGCAGTGCTATAACCGTCTACGAGCAGTACGTC. The chain uses TRBV20-1 and TRBJ2-7, with D unresolved. Germline-derived CDR1 and CDR2 are DFQATT and SNEGSKA (reference sequence). The V end was cut by 4 bases, the J end by 3 bases, with 7 bases between. This CDR3 has 11 amino acids.

There are a few counts of this clone. This chain connects TRBV6-5 to TRBJ2-5; 11 bases are shared with TRBD1. This CDR3 contains 13 residues. Trimming removed 6 bases from V and 5 bases from J; junction bases left unmatched: 2. The germline gives CDR1 MNHEY, CDR2 SVGAGI. The CDR3 bases are TGTGCCAGCAGGAGGGACAGGGGGGAGACCCAGTACTTC. It yields the protein CASRRDRGETQYF.

J is TRBJ1-4 and V is TRBV4-1, with unresolved D. There are 14 residues in the CDR3. Germline CDR1 MGHRA, CDR2 YSYEKL. The V end lost 4 bases, the J end lost 7 bases, and 13 bases lay between the germline ends. In DNA, the CDR3 is TGCGCCAGCAGCCTATTAGCTTATAGTGAAAAACTGTTTTTT. It is translated as CASSLLAYSEKLFF.

This clone was observed a handful of times. CDR3 in DNA: TGTGCCAGCAGTTTTACAGGGGGCACAGATACGCAGTATTTT. Amino acids: CASSFTGGTDTQYF. The chain joins TRBV6-5 to TRBJ2-3; 7 bases line up with TRBD1. There are 14 residues in the CDR3. Germline CDR1 reads MNHEY; CDR2 reads SVGAGI. Trimming cost V 4 bases and J 1 base; bases outside gene matches: 2.

This clone occurred a few times. The rearrangement uses TRBV7-3 and TRBJ2-5; D might be TRBD1 or TRBD2, each matching 5 bases. Germline lookup yields CDR1 SGHTA and CDR2 FQGTGA. The CDR3 totals 14 residues. V lost 5 bases and J 7 bases, leaving 17 bases between the germline ends. In DNA, the CDR3 is TGTGCCAGCAGCAGGGACGCGGATCTAGGGACCCAGTACTTC. It yields the protein CASSRDADLGTQYF.

The J gene is TRBJ2-5, the V gene TRBV28, with a possible D match to TRBD2 (6 bases). Trimming took 5 bases from V and 0 from J, leaving 10 bases between them. The CDR3 runs to 14 residues. Germline V gives CDR1 MDHEN, CDR2 SYDVKM. This chain's CDR3 is CASSRGTHQETQYF. In nucleotides, the CDR3 is TGTGCCAGCAGTCGAGGGACTCACCAAGAGACCCAGTACTTC.

This clone was seen more than once but under ten times. J is TRBJ1-2 and V is TRBV29-1, with 8 bases fitting TRBD1. V lost 3 bases and J lost 3; bases outside the gene matches: 6. Germline V CDR1 and CDR2: SQVTM, ANQGSEA. The CDR3 has 14 residues. The CDR3 nucleotides read TGCAGCGTTGAGGGCAGGGGGCGCGACTATGGCTACACCTTC. This gives the protein CSVEGRGRDYGYTF.

This clone appeared a few times. V usage is TRBV6-5 and J usage is TRBJ2-1; D perhaps matches TRBD2 (5 bases). V gave up 0 bases and J gave up 3 bases, with 9 bases separating them. Germline V gene data show CDR1 as MNHEY and CDR2 as SVGAGI. The CDR3 totals 15 residues. The CDR3 reads CASSYSTGDYNEQFF. CDR3 nucleotides: TGTGCCAGCAGTTACTCGACCGGGGACTACAATGAGCAGTTCTTC.

This clone was counted a few times. The V gene is TRBV15, the J gene TRBJ2-5; 9 bases are a match to TRBD2. This CDR3 is built from 13 residues. The V segment lost 9 bases and the J segment 4 bases; nucleotides outside the gene matches: 6. Germline V lookup: CDR1 LNHNV, CDR2 YYDKDF (reference sequence). The CDR3 loop reads CATGGGARETQYF. CDR3 sequence (DNA): TGTGCCACTGGCGGGGGGGCTAGAGAGACCCAGTACTTC.

J is TRBJ1-1 and V is TRBV6-1; D might be TRBD1 (5 bases). Germline V CDR1 and CDR2: MNHNS, SASEGT. The CDR3 has 14 amino acids. Deletions cut 8 bases from V and 7 bases from J, with 20 bases between. The CDR3 sequence is CASWAMLGTGEAFF. DNA of the CDR3: TGTGCCAGCTGGGCGATGTTGGGGACGGGTGAAGCTTTCTTT.

The gene calls are TRBV19 and TRBJ1-1; D not certain. Germline CDR1 is LNHDA and CDR2 is SQIVND (reference sequence). The germline V and J ends were trimmed by 5 bases and 11 bases, with 24 bases remaining between them. The CDR3 is 15 amino acids. CDR3 residues: CASSWQADLVGRAFF. CDR3 DNA sequence: TGTGCCAGTAGTTGGCAGGCGGACCTAGTAGGTCGGGCTTTCTTT.

This clone was counted a few times. The chain recombines TRBV19 with TRBJ2-3, with D perhaps matching TRBD2 (6 bases). V lost 5 bases and J 0 bases, leaving 12 bases between the germline ends. CDR1 is LNHDA and CDR2 is SQIVND in the germline V gene (reference sequence). The CDR3 loop spans 15 amino acids. CDR3 amino acids: CASSPGDSSTDTQYF. For the CDR3, the DNA is TGTGCCAGTAGTCCCGGGGACTCTAGCACAGATACGCAGTATTTT.

This sequence joins TRBV7-8 and TRBJ2-7; no reliable D call. Germline lookup yields CDR1 SGHVS and CDR2 FQNEAQ. The CDR3 runs 13 residues. Trimming shortened V by 1 base and J by 3 bases, and 7 bases separated the two germline ends. CDR3 sequence: CASSLELRYEQYF. The DNA for the CDR3 is TGTGCCAGCAGCTTAGAGCTCCGCTACGAGCAGTACTTC.

The chain links TRBV7-9 to TRBJ1-4; no clear D. The CDR3 covers 11 residues. V was pared by 8 bases and J by 4 bases, with 5 bases between. Germline CDR1 reads SEHNR; CDR2 reads FQNEAQ (reference sequence). CDR3 sequence (DNA): TGTGCCAGCCAGAATAATGAAAAACTGTTTTTT. The encoded protein is CASQNNEKLFF.

Worth noting for this clone: The same CDR3 is also encoded by other DNA sequences in this sample. The rearrangement joins TRBV29-1 to TRBJ2-1; the D gene could be TRBD1 or TRBD2 (5 bases each). The CDR3 spans 15 residues. Germline lookup yields CDR1 SQVTM and CDR2 ANQGSEA. V gave up 5 bases and J gave up 0 bases, with 14 bases separating them. CDR3 residues: CSVRSRGVSYNEQFF. CDR3 coding DNA: TGCAGCGTTCGCTCGAGGGGTGTCTCCTACAATGAGCAGTTCTTC.

In this sample, this clone turned up many times. This chain joins TRBV7-9 and TRBJ2-1, with TRBD1 matching 7 bases. Germline CDR1 and CDR2: SEHNR and FQNEAQ (reference sequence). CDR3 length equals 12 residues. Trimming removed 8 bases from V and 5 bases from J; junction bases left unmatched: 3. CDR3 bases: TGTGCCAGCTACAGGGGTAACAATGAGCAGTTCTTC. Protein sequence: CASYRGNNEQFF.

This clone was observed a few times. V gene TRBV18 combines with J gene TRBJ2-7; TRBD1 aligns across 8 bases. V gave up 3 bases and J gave up 3 bases; unmatched junction bases: 4. The CDR3 extends over 14 amino acids. Looked up from germline, CDR1 is KGHSH and CDR2 is LQKENI. As DNA, the CDR3 is TGTGCCAGCTCACCCGACAGGGGCGACTACGAGCAGTACTTC. Encoded protein: CASSPDRGDYEQYF.